This TCR beta chain was found in a study of T-cell reconstitution after alpha-beta-depleted transplantation in children. This clonotype turned up a few times. Its antigen is unidentified. The V gene's germline CDR1 is DFQATT and CDR2 SNEGSKA (reference sequence). CDR3 length equals 11 residues. V was pared by 1 base and J by 4 bases, with 3 bases between. The study, taken as a whole, reports: Reportedly, roughly two months post-transplant, alpha-beta T cells arose from several hundred expanded graft clones. Surviving thymic progenitors and recipient T cells were the source of high TCRbeta diversity at day 60 in some patients. Newly made T cells mostly supplied T-cell counts and diversity one year after transplant.

Molecular barcoding with unique molecular identifiers was used for the TCRbeta library. From the PCR reads, TCRdb called clonotypes with MiXCR, one entry per CDR3 protein. The sample records some 200,000 distinct CDR3 sequences, approximately 8.4% being singletons. Sequencing was performed on PBMCs, mostly from graft donor cells, taken 360 days after TCRalphabeta/CD19-depleted stem cell transplant. This TCR derives from a male patient aged 2 to 9 who had a stem cell transplant for acute myeloid leukemia, so the T cells may come from the graft donor. This rearrangement joins TRBV20-1 to TRBJ2-3; D is ambiguous. The CDR3 region has the DNA TGCAGTGCTAGAGTGGCAGATACGCAGTATTTT. It is translated as CSARVADTQYF.